This T cell receptor beta chain was obtained from a study of T-cell memory formation after mild COVID-19. There are a few counts of this clonotype. Its target is unknown. CDR1 is SGDLS and CDR2 is YYNGEE in the germline V gene. The CDR3 covers 12 residues. The V gene lost 2 bases and the J gene lost 5 bases, with 5 bases spanning the gap. Findings and caveats of the study: A second wave expanding day 15 to 37 was CD4+-biased; contracting clones were balanced. Memory sampled before infection contained some responding clones, suggesting cross-reactive memory joined.

5'RACE primed from the constant segment yielded TCR alpha and TCR beta cDNA libraries bearing sample barcodes and UMIs. TCRdb used MiXCR to reprocess the 5' RACE reads, holding one entry per CDR3 protein. The sample holds around 370,000 distinct CDR3 sequences; around a fifth are singletons and the top ten take around an eighth. This sequence joins TRBV9 and TRBJ2-1; D is perhaps TRBD2 (5 bases). The specimen sequenced was PBMCs or a T cell subset sorted from them (not recorded which). This sequence was found in an adult woman who had mild COVID-19 (a few samples of this study predate the infection). Cell type and time point are not known. The CDR3 nucleotides are TGTGCCAGCAGCGTGCGGGACAATGAGCAGTTCTTC. Translation: CASSVRDNEQFF.